This T cell receptor (beta chain) was sequenced for a study of tissue T cells after allogeneic stem cell transplantation. Study at large: Pathologist H&E review favored samples with visible lymphocytes for sequencing among multiple samples. General study points: This small cohort was clinically heterogeneous, and sampling depth was a limitation. Across patients, clones rarely overlapped, yet motif clusters were shared tissue-specifically.

Here immunoSEQ multiplex PCR was the method, and the copy in TCRdb shows in-frame clones only, minus some. The sample contains about 4,000 clones, approximately 57% of which appear only once. As regards this clone: No antigen is known for it.

This sequence was found in a female donor at least 60 years old with lung cancer. The sample in question was tissue from the esophagus, obtained at autopsy.

The CDR3 DNA reads as TGTGCCAGCAGTTACGACAGGGAAAGCCGTGGCTACACCTTC. Residues: CASSYDRESRGYTF. The chain couples TRBV6-6 to TRBJ1-2; 7 nucleotides match TRBD1. J lost 7 bases, V lost 2 bases, and 7 bases had no gene match. The germline V gene encodes CDR1 MNHNY and CDR2 SVGAGI (reference sequence). The CDR3 loop spans 14 amino acids.